One and the same sample provided the 29 T cell receptor beta chains below, sequenced in a study of blood T cell repertoires in COVID-19. The repertoire was sequenced with immunoSEQ multiplex PCR; TCRdb's copy has only in-frame clones and lacks some. The sample holds about 99,000 clones, 84% seen once. Source material: peripheral blood. The receptors here all came from a man in his sixties or seventies with active or convalescent COVID-19.

The chain employs TRBV24-1 and TRBJ2-1; D is possibly TRBD1 (6 bases). V was cut by 7 bases and J by 6 bases, with 18 bases left in between. Germline CDR1 reads KGHDR; CDR2 reads SFDVKD. The CDR3 has 15 amino acids. The CDR3 loop is CATSLTAGAVNEQFF. The CDR3 region has the DNA TGTGCCACCAGCCTCACGGCAGGGGCCGTCAATGAGCAGTTCTTC.

The chain is built from TRBV7-3 and TRBJ2-1, with TRBD2 matching 9 bases. Germline V lookup: CDR1 SGHTA, CDR2 FQGTGA. The V segment lost 5 bases and the J segment 9 bases; nucleotides outside the gene matches: 20. The CDR3 is 18 residues long. As DNA, the CDR3 is TGTGCCAGCAGCCCCCTAAGCGGGGGGTCCCCCGGGAAGAGTGAGCAGTTCTTC. Translating it yields CASSPLSGGSPGKSEQFF.

The CDR3 nucleotides are TGTGCCAGCAGTGAATCCGGGGGGCGACAGCCCCAGCATTTT. Amino acids: CASSESGGRQPQHF. This chain links TRBV2 with TRBJ1-5, with D perhaps TRBD1 (6 bases). Germline CDR1 and CDR2: SNHLY and FYNNEI. This CDR3 contains 14 residues. V was cut by 2 bases and J by 7 bases, with 12 bases left in between. Filled out from reference TRBV2 and TRBJ1-5, the complete variable domain reads EPEVTQTPSHQVTQMGQEVILRCVPISNHLYFYWYRQILGQKVEFLVSFYNNEISEKSEIFDDQFSVERPDGSNFTLKIRSTKLEDSAMYFCASSESGGRQPQHFGDGTRLSIL.

The chain employs TRBV19 and TRBJ2-6, with 10 bases aligning to TRBD1. V was clipped by 5 bases and J by 2 bases; unmatched bases: 6. Germline CDR1 reads LNHDA; CDR2 reads SQIVND (reference sequence). CDR3 length: 17 amino acids. DNA for the CDR3: TGTGCCAGTAGTGAACCGGGACAGGGGACTGGGGCCAACGTCCTGACTTTC. It yields the protein CASSEPGQGTGANVLTF.

The chain uses TRBV3-1 (or the pseudogene TRBV3-2) and TRBJ2-7; D gene unclear. Trimming left V 3 bases short and J 4 bases short, with 7 bases between. This CDR3 comprises 12 residues. Germline CDR1 and CDR2: LGHDT and YNNKEL (reference sequence). The CDR3 is CASSQTPYEQYF. For the CDR3, the DNA is TGTGCCAGCAGCCAGACACCTTACGAGCAGTACTTC.

V is TRBV5-1 and J is TRBJ2-1; 8 bases are shared with TRBD2. The ends lost 4 bases at V and 9 bases at J; junction bases unmatched: 3. Germline assignment: CDR1 SGHRS and CDR2 YFSETQ. The CDR3 is made up of 12 amino acids. DNA of the CDR3: TGCGCCAGCAGCCCGGGAGGGGGTGAGCAGTTCTTC. This sequence encodes CASSPGGGEQFF.

The chain uses TRBV5-6 and TRBJ1-1; 9 bases map to TRBD1. The CDR3 totals 12 residues. V lost 2 bases, J lost 10 bases, and 3 bases stayed unmatched. Germline assignment: CDR1 SGHDT and CDR2 YYEEEE. The CDR3 loop is CASSFMDRGAFF. CDR3 DNA: TGTGCCAGCAGCTTCATGGACAGGGGAGCTTTCTTT. Full variable domain (outside the CDR3, taken from reference TRBV5-6 and TRBJ1-1): DAGVTQSPTHLIKTRGQQVTLRCSPKSGHDTVSWYQQALGQGPQFIFQYYEEEERQRGNFPDRFSGHQFPNYSSELNVNALLLGDSALYLCASSFMDRGAFFGQGTRLTVV.

The chain is built from TRBV18 and TRBJ1-1, with D maybe TRBD1 (5 bases). Trimming shortened V by 8 bases and J by 5 bases, and 18 bases separated the two germline ends. Germline V gene sequence: CDR1 KGHSH, CDR2 LQKENI. The CDR3 extends over 14 amino acids. CDR3 in DNA: TGTGCCAGCCCGCCTCCAGGACGGACAACTGAAGCTTTCTTT. Encoded protein: CASPPPGRTTEAFF. Full variable domain (missing parts from reference TRBV18 and TRBJ1-1): NAGVMQNPRHLVRRRGQEARLRCSPMKGHSHVYWYRQLPEEGLKFMVYLQKENIIDESGMPKERFSAEFPKEGPSILRIQQVVRGDSAAYFCASPPPGRTTEAFFGQGTRLTVV.

The V gene is TRBV28, the J gene TRBJ2-3; TRBD2 is a possible D gene (7 bases). V lost 1 base and J lost 5, with 13 bases in between. Germline-derived CDR1 and CDR2 are MDHEN and SYDVKM. CDR3 length: 15 residues. The CDR3 region is CASSLSGGRGDTQYF. The CDR3 DNA sequence: TGTGCCAGCAGTTTATCCGGGGGGCGTGGAGATACGCAGTATTTT.

Turning to this clone: Mismatch with germline at one junction end may stem from a read error. The CDR3 reads CASSSTLAGGRETQYF. In DNA form, the CDR3 reads TGTGCTAGCAGCTCCACACTAGCGGGGGGCCGGGAGACCCAGTACTTC. V gene TRBV7-7 combines with J gene TRBJ2-5, with 12 nucleotides matching TRBD2. The CDR3 is made up of 16 amino acids. Germline lookup yields CDR1 SSHAT and CDR2 FNYEAQ (reference sequence).

V is TRBV7-2 and J is TRBJ2-7; TRBD2 matches 9 bases. Germline CDR1 is SGHTA and CDR2 is FQGNSA. The CDR3 extends over 14 amino acids. V lost 5 bases, J lost 2 bases, and 4 bases stayed unmatched. CDR3 in DNA: TGTGCCAGCAGCATACGGACTAGCGCCTACGAGCAGTACTTC. This sequence encodes CASSIRTSAYEQYF. The variable domain in full, completed from reference TRBV7-2 and TRBJ2-7, reads GAGVSQSPSNKVTEKGKDVELRCDPISGHTALYWYRQSLGQGLEFLIYFQGNSAPDKSGLPSDRFSAERTGGSVSTLTIQRTQQEDSAVYLCASSIRTSAYEQYFGPGTRLTVT.

The chain uses TRBV24-1 and TRBJ2-7; D possibly corresponds to TRBD2 (6 bases). Deletions cut 5 bases from V and 9 bases from J, with 16 bases between. Germline CDR1 KGHDR, CDR2 SFDVKD. This CDR3 is built from 13 residues. Here the CDR3 reads CATSGGTSGGQYF. CDR3 in DNA: TGTGCCACCAGTGGTGGGACTTCGGGCGGGCAGTACTTC.

The rearrangement uses TRBV5-4 and TRBJ2-5, with D maybe TRBD1 (6 bases). V was cut by 0 bases and J by 3 bases, with 6 bases left in between. This CDR3 is built from 13 residues. In germline, CDR1 is SGHNT, CDR2 YYREEE (reference sequence). The CDR3 loop is CASSLDREETQYF. The CDR3 DNA sequence: TGTGCCAGCAGCTTGGACAGGGAAGAGACCCAGTACTTC. Full variable domain (remainder filled in from reference TRBV5-4 and TRBJ2-5): ETGVTQSPTHLIKTRGQQVTLRCSSQSGHNTVSWYQQALGQGPQFIFQYYREEENGRGNFPPRFSGLQFPNYSSELNVNALELDDSALYLCASSLDREETQYFGPGTRLLVL.

The chain couples TRBV2 to TRBJ1-4, with unresolved D. V gave up 4 bases and J gave up 11 bases, with 17 bases separating them. Germline V lookup: CDR1 SNHLY, CDR2 FYNNEI. This CDR3 is built from 14 residues. The CDR3 protein is CASSGSGERKKLFF. The CDR3 DNA reads TGTGCCAGCAGTGGGTCGGGAGAGAGGAAGAAACTGTTTTTT. Full variable domain (outside the CDR3, taken from reference TRBV2 and TRBJ1-4): EPEVTQTPSHQVTQMGQEVILRCVPISNHLYFYWYRQILGQKVEFLVSFYNNEISEKSEIFDDQFSVERPDGSNFTLKIRSTKLEDSAMYFCASSGSGERKKLFFGSGTQLSVL.

The chain is built from TRBV30 and TRBJ1-2, with no clear D. Germline CDR1 GTSNPN, CDR2 SVGIG (reference sequence). The CDR3 runs to 13 residues. Deletions cut 8 bases from V and 7 bases from J, with 20 bases between. CDR3 nucleotide sequence: TGTGCCCATAGGAGGGAGTTACGCTCTGGCTACACCTTC. Encoded protein: CAHRRELRSGYTF.

This sequence joins TRBV18 and TRBJ2-2; the D gene is possibly TRBD1 (6 bases). V shed 3 bases and J shed 3 bases, with 17 bases lying between them. Germline lookup yields CDR1 KGHSH and CDR2 LQKENI. The CDR3 spans 17 residues. The CDR3 nucleotides are TGTGCCAGCTCACCTTCTCCGGACAGTCTCCACACCGGGGAGCTGTTTTTT. Translated, it gives CASSPSPDSLHTGELFF.

The table lists this clone with a count of one. The chain couples TRBV29-1 to TRBJ2-2; a weak D match, TRBD1 (6 bases). The ends were cut back, 7 bases at V and 1 base at J, with 16 bases in the middle. The germline gives CDR1 SQVTM, CDR2 ANQGSEA. This CDR3 comprises 15 residues. This CDR3 reads CSATKMTGNTGELFF. The CDR3, as DNA: TGCAGCGCTACTAAAATGACAGGGAACACCGGGGAGCTGTTTTTT.

The sample holds a few counts of this clone. The rearrangement joins TRBV11-2 to TRBJ1-1; no reliable D call. Trimming took off 4 bases at V and 6 bases at J, with 15 bases between the two ends. The germline V gene encodes CDR1 SGHAT and CDR2 FQNNGV. The CDR3 is 14 residues long. CDR3 protein: CASSYTNAGPEAFF. The DNA for the CDR3 is TGTGCCAGCAGCTATACTAACGCCGGCCCTGAAGCTTTCTTT.

V and J are TRBV6-4 and TRBJ2-3, with TRBD2 matching over 10 bases. The CDR3 is made up of 18 amino acids. V dropped 2 bases and J dropped 3; count of bases not matched to a gene: 11. From germline, CDR1 is MRHNA and CDR2 SNTAGT. As DNA, the CDR3 is TGTGCCAGCAGTGACAGAGCGGGGGGGCGTGGTAGGACAGATACGCAGTATTTT. Translation: CASSDRAGGRGRTDTQYF.

V is TRBV3-1 (or the pseudogene TRBV3-2) and J is TRBJ2-5; a possible D gene is TRBD2 (5 bases). The V end lost 7 bases, the J end lost 1 base, and 10 bases lay between the germline ends. Germline V gene sequence: CDR1 LGHDT, CDR2 YNNKEL (reference sequence). The CDR3 is made up of 13 amino acids. The chain's CDR3 is CASTETTQETQYF. The DNA of the CDR3 is TGTGCCAGCACCGAGACTACCCAAGAGACCCAGTACTTC.

This chain joins TRBV4-2 and TRBJ1-1, with 8 nucleotides matching TRBD1. This CDR3 has 14 amino acids. Trimming removed 2 bases from V and 4 bases from J; junction bases left unmatched: 3. Germline loops: CDR1 LGHNA, CDR2 YNFKEQ. The CDR3 is CASSQPDRGTEAFF. For the CDR3, the DNA is TGTGCCAGCAGCCAACCCGACAGGGGCACTGAAGCTTTCTTT.

The chain is built from TRBV10-3 and TRBJ1-3; no definite D call. CDR1 ENHRY and CDR2 SYGVKD come from the germline V gene. The CDR3 has 14 amino acids. Trimming pared 8 bases from V and 5 bases from J, leaving 16 bases between. The CDR3 protein is CAIGPTYERNTIYF. As DNA, the CDR3 is TGTGCCATCGGCCCGACTTACGAAAGAAACACCATATATTTT.

V usage is TRBV19 and J usage is TRBJ2-1; D is perhaps TRBD1 (6 bases). The germline V gene encodes CDR1 LNHDA and CDR2 SQIVND (reference sequence). V lost 3 bases, J lost 0 bases, and 12 bases lay in between. The CDR3 is made up of 16 amino acids. CDR3 nucleotides: TGTGCCAGTAGTATTGAGGGACATAGCTCCTACAATGAGCAGTTCTTC. Amino acids: CASSIEGHSSYNEQFF.

The chain uses TRBV27 and TRBJ2-6; weak D call: TRBD1 (6 bases). Trimming cost V 6 bases and J 0 bases, with 9 bases left between them. Per germline, CDR1 MNHEY and CDR2 SMNVEV (reference sequence). CDR3 length: 15 amino acids. CDR3 in amino acids: CASSQTGSGANVLTF. CDR3 nucleotides: TGTGCCAGCAGCCAGACAGGCTCTGGGGCCAACGTCCTGACTTTC.

J is TRBJ2-7 and V is TRBV6-5; 11 positions agree with TRBD2. Unmatched junction bases numbered 8, after V lost 7 bases and J lost 6 bases. The CDR3 spans 14 residues. The germline V gene encodes CDR1 MNHEY and CDR2 SVGAGI. CDR3 nucleotide sequence: TGTGCCAGCAAGAAGACTAGCGGGGCGTCCGAGCAGTACTTC. It specifies CASKKTSGASEQYF.

The genes are TRBV18 and TRBJ1-1; D ambiguous. Per the germline V gene, CDR1 is KGHSH and CDR2 is LQKENI. V lost 6 bases to trimming and J lost 0 bases, with 14 bases between them. The CDR3 covers 15 residues. CDR3 in DNA: TGTGCCAGCTCGGCGGGCCAAACCCTGAACACTGAAGCTTTCTTT. This encodes CASSAGQTLNTEAFF.

The chain is built from TRBV6-5 and TRBJ2-5; 9 bases map to TRBD1. Germline CDR1 reads MNHEY; CDR2 reads SVGAGI. V was pared by 6 bases and J by 4 bases, with 3 bases of the junction left unmatched. CDR3 length: 13 residues. The CDR3: CASSRQGVETQYF. CDR3 sequence (DNA): TGTGCCAGCAGCCGACAGGGGGTAGAGACCCAGTACTTC.

This chain uses TRBV28 with TRBJ2-5; 10 bases map to TRBD1. The CDR3 totals 16 residues. Unmatched junction bases numbered 10, after V lost 6 bases and J lost 3 bases. Germline CDR1 is MDHEN and CDR2 is SYDVKM. The CDR3 DNA sequence: TGTGCCAGCAGGCCATCGCCGGGACAGGGGAAAGAGACCCAGTACTTC. This sequence encodes CASRPSPGQGKETQYF.

A single count supports this clone. The chain joins TRBV5-4 to TRBJ1-6, with 9 nucleotides matching TRBD1. Germline trimming cut 2 bases from V and 7 bases from J; bases unmatched to any gene: 13. This CDR3 spans 18 amino acids. The germline CDR1 and CDR2 sequences are SGHNT and YYREEE (reference sequence). The CDR3, as DNA: TGTGCCAGCAGCTTTCCGGGACAGGGAGCGGGGAAGAATTCACCCCTCCACTTT. Its translation: CASSFPGQGAGKNSPLHF.